This passage covers 2 T cell receptor beta chains from one sample sequenced in a study of cytomegalovirus exposure and HLA in healthy donors. The PCR used 60 Vbeta and 13 Jbeta primers. Produced via immunoSEQ multiplex PCR; TCRdb's table is partial and in-frame only. Of around 140,000 clones in the sample, just under 85% were seen once. The specimen was PBMCs. The origin of the receptors is a middle-aged woman in good health and CMV-seronegative.

This chain connects TRBV5-1 to TRBJ2-4, with 9 bases that match TRBD1. V shed 0 bases, J shed 9 bases, and the junction held 7 bases outside the gene matches. Germline assignment: CDR1 SGHRS and CDR2 YFSETQ. The CDR3 length is 15 residues. For the CDR3, the DNA is TGCGCCAGCAGCTTGGACCCGGGACAGGGTAGCATTCAGTACTTC. It specifies CASSLDPGQGSIQYF.

The chain is built from TRBV29-1 and TRBJ1-1; no clear D. V was clipped by 5 bases and J by 4 bases, with 14 bases between them. This CDR3 region has 13 residues. Germline CDR1 is SQVTM and CDR2 is ANQGSEA. This CDR3 reads CSVLPHRGTEAFF. The CDR3 DNA sequence: TGCAGCGTTCTCCCCCATCGCGGCACTGAAGCTTTCTTT. Combining the CDR3 with reference TRBV29-1 and TRBJ1-1 gives the whole variable domain SAVISQKPSRDICQRGTSLTIQCQVDSQVTMMFWYRQQPGQSLTLIATANQGSEATYESGFVIDKFPISRPNLTFSTLTVSNMSPEDSSIYLCSVLPHRGTEAFFGQGTRLTVV.